The 26 T cell receptor beta chains below all came from one sample that was sequenced in a study of T cells in Graves' hyperthyroidism and ophthalmopathy. Amplification yielded TCR beta CDR3 regions, with RNA transcripts as the source. Initially, a first-round RT-PCR of the TCR CDR3 employed the HTBI primer set. TCRdb reanalysed the multiplex PCR reads using MiXCR and keeps one entry per CDR3 protein. The sample contains nearly 250,000 distinct CDR3 sequences, about 25% of which appear only once. Source material: blood. All receptors derive from a woman between 40 and 50 years old with Graves' ophthalmopathy.

This clonotype was picked up a small number of times. At one end the junction does not follow the germline gene, possibly because of a read error. This chain connects TRBV12-3 or TRBV12-4 to TRBJ1-2; TRBD1 is a possible D gene (5 bases). The CDR3 is 13 residues long. The CDR3 spells CASSLRTTYGYIF. The CDR3, as DNA: TGTGCCAGCAGCCTCCGGACAACCTATGGCTACATCTTC.

This clonotype was recorded many times. V usage is TRBV25-1 and J usage is TRBJ2-7; 10 nucleotides match TRBD2. The CDR3 covers 16 residues. J lost 4 bases, V lost 4 bases, and 10 bases had no gene match. The V gene's germline CDR1 is MGHDK and CDR2 SYGVNS. As DNA, the CDR3 is TGTGCCAGCAGTGGGGATCTAGCGGGAGAGAGTTACGAGCAGTACTTC. The encoded protein is CASSGDLAGESYEQYF.

This clonotype showed up many times. V gene TRBV15 combines with J gene TRBJ2-7; D possibly corresponds to TRBD1 (5 bases). V was clipped by 4 bases and J by 5 bases, with 12 bases between them. CDR1 is LNHNV, CDR2 YYDKDF, per germline (reference sequence). The CDR3 extends over 13 amino acids. The CDR3 DNA reads TGTGCCACCAGCACCCGACAGAGTAACGAGCAGTACTTC. Its protein is CATSTRQSNEQYF.

This clonotype was seen many times. This rearrangement joins TRBV24-1 to TRBJ2-2, with a weak D call TRBD2 (6 bases). V was pared by 9 bases and J by 3 bases, with 19 bases between. This CDR3 region has 16 residues. The germline V gene has CDR1 KGHDR and CDR2 SFDVKD. CDR3 DNA: TGTGCCACCGGACTGGCGTACGGGGAGGACACCGGGGAGCTGTTTTTT. Amino acid sequence: CATGLAYGEDTGELFF.

In its sample, this clonotype was seen many times. This sequence joins TRBV6-5 and TRBJ2-5; D gene uncertain. CDR1 and CDR2 (germline): MNHEY, SVGAGI. The CDR3 contains 13 residues. Trimming shortened V by 5 bases and J by 5 bases, and 12 bases separated the two germline ends. The CDR3 is CASSRDPAETQYF. The DNA for the CDR3 is TGTGCCAGCAGTCGCGACCCGGCGGAGACCCAGTACTTC.

The chain recombines TRBV5-1 with TRBJ1-1; a possible D gene is TRBD1 (6 bases). The germline CDR1 and CDR2 sequences are SGHRS and YFSETQ. This CDR3 is built from 15 residues. The V and J ends lost 2 bases and 4 bases respectively, with 15 bases between them. The DNA of the CDR3 is TGCGCCAGCAGCTTCAGGGGCGAACGGGTCACTGAAGCTTTCTTT. Its protein is CASSFRGERVTEAFF.

At least ten counts were recorded for this clonotype. The V and J genes are TRBV30 and TRBJ2-2, with TRBD1 identical over 7 bases. Looked up from germline, CDR1 is GTSNPN and CDR2 is SVGIG (reference sequence). The CDR3 is 14 amino acids. Losses at the gene ends were 1 base for V and 2 bases for J; bases not matched to a gene: 1. The CDR3 region is CAWSGDSNTGELFF. For the CDR3, the DNA is TGTGCCTGGAGTGGGGACAGTAACACCGGGGAGCTGTTTTTT.

In this sample, this clonotype turned up many times. The V and J genes are TRBV7-8 and TRBJ2-7, with D possibly matching TRBD1 (6 bases). V was cut by 4 bases and J by 3 bases, with 13 bases left in between. Germline V CDR1 and CDR2: SGHVS, FQNEAQ. The CDR3 is 14 residues long. The CDR3 is CASSSGQPNYEQYF. As DNA, the CDR3 is TGTGCCAGCAGCTCGGGACAACCTAACTACGAGCAGTACTTC.

Only a few counts were recorded for this clonotype. The CDR3 loop is CASSLWDRPYEQYF. The CDR3 DNA is TGTGCCAGCAGTTTATGGGACAGACCTTACGAGCAGTACTTC. The V call is TRBV28, the J call TRBJ2-7; D is perhaps TRBD1 (6 bases). The V gene lost 0 bases and the J gene lost 4 bases, with 10 bases spanning the gap. This CDR3 is built from 14 residues. The germline gives CDR1 MDHEN, CDR2 SYDVKM. Combining the CDR3 with reference TRBV28 and TRBJ2-7 gives the whole variable domain DVKVTQSSRYLVKRTGEKVFLECVQDMDHENMFWYRQDPGLGLRLIYFSYDVKMKEKGDIPEGYSVSREKKERFSLILESASTNQTSMYLCASSLWDRPYEQYFGPGTRLTVT.

In this sample, this clonotype turned up many times. The chain is built from TRBV28 and TRBJ2-5, with 7 bases aligning to TRBD1. This CDR3 is 14 amino acids long. Germline V CDR1 and CDR2: MDHEN, SYDVKM. J gave up 2 bases and V 5 bases, and 5 bases lay outside the gene matches. The CDR3 DNA reads TGTGCCAGCAGTGTTGACAGGGCTCAAGAGACCCAGTACTTC. Its protein is CASSVDRAQETQYF.

This clonotype was observed at least ten times. CDR3 residues: CASSLVAETYEQYF. The CDR3 DNA sequence: TGTGCCAGCAGCTTAGTTGCGGAGACCTACGAGCAGTACTTC. The chain uses TRBV7-9 and TRBJ2-7; D call uncertain. The germline V gene has CDR1 SEHNR and CDR2 FQNEAQ (reference sequence). Between the trimmed V and J ends, which lost 1 base and 2 bases, there was a span of 9 bases. This CDR3 comprises 14 residues.

This clonotype was recorded a few times. The chain links TRBV12-3 or TRBV12-4 to TRBJ2-6, with a possible D match to TRBD1 (6 bases). V dropped 5 bases and J dropped 0 bases, with 11 bases sitting between them. CDR3 length equals 16 residues. CDR3 sequence (DNA): TGTGCCAGCAGTACTACAGGGAGCTCTGGGGCCAACGTCCTGACTTTC. Encoded protein: CASSTTGSSGANVLTF.

This clonotype was seen more than once but under ten times. This chain uses TRBV6-2 or TRBV6-3 with TRBJ2-4, with D possibly being TRBD2 (8 bases). This CDR3 has 20 residues. Deletions cut 6 bases from V and 3 bases from J, with 30 bases between. Germline V gene data show CDR1 as MNHEY and CDR2 as SVGEGT. In nucleotides, the CDR3 is TGTGCCAGCAGGGGGACAGACATAGCGGGATTTGGGAAGGACAAAAACATTCAGTACTTC. It specifies CASRGTDIAGFGKDKNIQYF.

The rearrangement uses TRBV28 and TRBJ1-1; D unclear. V was cut by 3 bases and J by 3 bases, with 11 bases left in between. Germline loops: CDR1 MDHEN, CDR2 SYDVKM. CDR3 length: 14 amino acids. This CDR3 reads CASSFGGRYTEAFF. The DNA of the CDR3 is TGTGCCAGCAGTTTCGGCGGGAGGTACACTGAAGCTTTCTTT.

In this sample, this clonotype turned up many times. DNA of the CDR3: TGTGCCAGCCAGGAGGGGGATGGAAACACCATATATTTT. Translating it yields CASQEGDGNTIYF. The V and J genes are TRBV27 and TRBJ1-3, with a possible D match to TRBD1 (6 bases). The CDR3 is made up of 13 amino acids. Trimming stripped 8 bases from V and 3 bases from J, with 11 bases between. Germline lookup yields CDR1 MNHEY and CDR2 SMNVEV (reference sequence).

This clonotype came up many times. J is TRBJ2-5 and V is TRBV6-2 or TRBV6-3; D is ambiguous. Germline loops: CDR1 MNHEY, CDR2 SVGEGT. The V end lost 0 bases, the J end lost 4 bases, and 6 bases lay between the germline ends. The CDR3 totals 13 residues. The CDR3 here is CASSYSIGETQYF. The DNA for the CDR3 is TGTGCCAGCAGTTACTCGATAGGAGAGACCCAGTACTTC.

This clonotype appeared many times. The rearrangement uses TRBV5-1 and TRBJ2-5; a possible D gene is TRBD2 (6 bases). The CDR3 runs 14 residues. Deletions cut 7 bases from V and 4 bases from J, with 17 bases between. Germline-derived CDR1 and CDR2 are SGHRS and YFSETQ. In nucleotides, the CDR3 is TGCGCCAGCGGGGTCGGCGGGATTGGAGAGACCCAGTACTTC. Translation gives CASGVGGIGETQYF. Full variable domain (missing parts from reference TRBV5-1 and TRBJ2-5): KAGVTQTPRYLIKTRGQQVTLSCSPISGHRSVSWYQQTPGQGLQFLFEYFSETQRNKGNFPGRFSGRQFSNSRSEMNVSTLELGDSALYLCASGVGGIGETQYFGPGTRLLVL.

In this sample, this clonotype turned up a few times. V usage is TRBV12-3 or TRBV12-4 and J usage is TRBJ1-1; D uncertain. The CDR3 covers 12 residues. With 3 bases removed from V and 7 bases from J, the gap between germline ends came to 9 bases. The CDR3 spells CASSFGTYEAFF. The CDR3 nucleotides read TGTGCCAGCAGTTTCGGCACATATGAAGCTTTCTTT.

This clonotype was seen ten or more times. This chain links TRBV6-1 with TRBJ2-7; TRBD1 aligns across 7 bases. CDR1 is MNHNS and CDR2 is SASEGT in the germline V gene. The trim removed 5 bases at V and 5 bases at J, leaving 6 bases unmatched. This CDR3 spans 13 amino acids. CDR3: CASSKQGINEQYF. The CDR3 bases are TGTGCCAGCAGTAAACAGGGGATAAACGAGCAGTACTTC.

This clonotype came up many times. The chain has TRBV20-1 and TRBJ2-7; 8 nucleotides align to TRBD2. V trimming: 7 bases; J trimming: 3 bases; junction bases outside the gene matches: 8. The CDR3 runs to 13 residues. The V gene's germline CDR1 is DFQATT and CDR2 SNEGSKA (reference sequence). Here the CDR3 reads CSGKRELHYEQYF. In nucleotides, the CDR3 is TGCAGTGGCAAGCGGGAGCTACACTACGAGCAGTACTTC.

This clonotype was seen at least ten times. The J gene is TRBJ1-1, the V gene TRBV5-1, with a possible D match to TRBD1 (5 bases). CDR1 and CDR2 (germline): SGHRS, YFSETQ. The V end lost 2 bases, the J end lost 0 bases, and 11 bases lay between the germline ends. This CDR3 comprises 15 residues. The CDR3 DNA is TGCGCCAGCAGCTTCATAGAGGGGCTGAACACTGAAGCTTTCTTT. Encoded protein: CASSFIEGLNTEAFF.

This clonotype was counted ten times or more. The V gene is TRBV18, the J gene TRBJ1-2; D unresolved. The CDR3 covers 16 residues. Germline CDR1 KGHSH, CDR2 LQKENI. Trimming left V 0 bases short and J 4 bases short, with 15 bases between. The CDR3 reads CASSPPADSGFYGYTF. The CDR3 DNA sequence: TGTGCCAGCTCACCACCGGCGGACTCCGGGTTCTATGGCTACACCTTC. The full variable domain, its missing parts supplied by reference TRBV18 and TRBJ1-2, is NAGVMQNPRHLVRRRGQEARLRCSPMKGHSHVYWYRQLPEEGLKFMVYLQKENIIDESGMPKERFSAEFPKEGPSILRIQQVVRGDSAAYFCASSPPADSGFYGYTFGSGTRLTVV.

The chain has TRBV7-8 and TRBJ2-7, with 7 bases fitting TRBD1. CDR1 SGHVS and CDR2 FQNEAQ come from the germline V gene. The CDR3 consists of 13 residues. V was pared by 1 base and J by 5 bases, with 2 bases of the junction left unmatched. DNA of the CDR3: TGTGCCAGCAGCTTAGAGGGGGCCAACGAGCAGTACTTC. Encoded protein: CASSLEGANEQYF.

Notes on this clonotype: This may arise from a read error, as a much more abundant clone is one base away. This chain links TRBV11-1 with TRBJ2-2; 7 bases are shared with TRBD2. The CDR3 spans 18 residues. Germline-derived CDR1 and CDR2 are SGHAT and FQDESV (reference sequence). CDR3 in DNA: TGTGCCAGCAGCTTAGACCCGGTGCGGCGGGAGAACACCGGGGAGCTGTCTTTT. It yields the protein CASSLDPVRRENTGELSF.

The sample holds many counts of this clonotype. The chain uses TRBV7-2 and TRBJ2-5, with TRBD2 identical over 10 bases. The CDR3 is 15 amino acids. V trimming: 2 bases; J trimming: 4 bases; junction bases outside the gene matches: 4. Germline V gene lookup returns CDR1 SGHTA and CDR2 FQGNSA. The CDR3 protein is CASSLQAGGIETQYF. The DNA of the CDR3 is TGTGCCAGCAGCTTACAAGCGGGAGGGATAGAGACCCAGTACTTC.

The chain combines TRBV2 with TRBJ2-5; 7 nucleotides match TRBD2. The germline CDR1 and CDR2 sequences are SNHLY and FYNNEI. V lost 4 bases and J lost 5; bases outside the gene matches: 22. The CDR3 covers 19 residues. The CDR3 loop reads CASSAHGLADYPSPETQYF. CDR3 nucleotides: TGTGCCAGCAGTGCCCATGGGCTAGCGGACTACCCGAGTCCCGAGACCCAGTACTTC.